This TCR beta chain stems from a study of blood T cell repertoires in COVID-19. At the level of the study: COVID-19 samples, acute and convalescent, were from the United States, Italy and Spain. T cells, B-cell-depleted T cells, or PBMCs provided the cDNA or gDNA that served as material.

Authors' processing steps: Amplified reference gene primers provided the basis for estimating nucleated cell counts. Profiled with immunoSEQ multiplex PCR; TCRdb holds only in-frame clones, not every one. For V, J and clone size, that table is used; D and trimming come from the DNA. The table shows 350,000 to 450,000 clones, with roughly 86% occurring only once. Sequenced: peripheral blood. This clonotype was sampled from a human donor in a cohort sampled during active COVID-19.

CDR3 DNA: TGTGCCAGCAGCCTTCCGACAGGGGGCTTTGGAAACATTCAGTACTTC. Encoded protein: CASSLPTGGFGNIQYF. This chain uses TRBV5-4 with TRBJ2-4; TRBD1 agrees at 10 bases. V shed 4 bases, J shed 6 bases, and the junction held 10 bases outside the gene matches. The CDR3 has 16 residues. Germline CDR1 and CDR2: SGHNT and YYREEE (reference sequence).